The 15 T cell receptor beta chains below all came from one sample that was sequenced in a study of cytomegalovirus exposure and HLA in healthy donors. PCR amplification relied on 60 Vbeta primers (plus 13 Jbeta primers). Measured with immunoSEQ multiplex PCR; TCRdb has only the in-frame clones, and not every one. This table has 35,000 to 40,000 clones, around three fifths appearing once. The sequencing sample was made of PBMCs. The receptors were sampled from a man aged 45-65 years in good health and CMV-seropositive.

This chain joins TRBV7-3 and TRBJ2-7; D is unresolved. The CDR3 spans 12 residues. The V gene's germline CDR1 is SGHTA and CDR2 FQGTGA. Deletions cut 5 bases from V and 1 base from J, with 6 bases between. The CDR3 protein is CASSIRSYEQYF. DNA for the CDR3: TGTGCCAGCAGCATACGGTCCTACGAGCAGTACTTC.

The V gene is TRBV6-5, the J gene TRBJ2-3; the match to TRBD2 covers 8 bases. Germline values: CDR1 MNHEY, CDR2 SVGAGI. This CDR3 contains 15 residues. V dropped 10 bases and J dropped 2; count of bases not matched to a gene: 11. Here the CDR3 DNA reads TGTGCCACCAATCCCTGGACTAGCACCACAGATACGCAGTATTTT. This codes for CATNPWTSTTDTQYF.

This clone has only a few counts. This rearrangement joins TRBV5-4 to TRBJ2-2, with D tentatively TRBD1 (5 bases). This CDR3 spans 15 amino acids. Germline V gives CDR1 SGHNT, CDR2 YYREEE (reference sequence). V was trimmed by 5 bases and J by 5 bases, leaving 16 bases between them. The CDR3 region is CASRPDSRATGELFF. DNA for the CDR3: TGTGCCAGCAGGCCTGACTCCAGGGCTACCGGGGAGCTGTTTTTT.

V is TRBV2 and J is TRBJ2-2, with 8 bases lining up with TRBD2. The germline V gene encodes CDR1 SNHLY and CDR2 FYNNEI. The CDR3 has 15 amino acids. The V segment lost 7 bases and the J segment 2 bases; nucleotides outside the gene matches: 6. CDR3 sequence reads: CASKPGLENTGELFF. Written as DNA, the CDR3 is TGTGCCAGCAAACCGGGACTAGAAAACACCGGGGAGCTGTTTTTT.

The chain links TRBV9 to TRBJ2-3; 9 nucleotides line up with TRBD2. This CDR3 contains 15 residues. V was pared by 4 bases and J by 7 bases, with 10 bases of the junction left unmatched. The germline V gene has CDR1 SGDLS and CDR2 YYNGEE. The DNA for the CDR3 is TGTGCCAGCAGCATAGGGGCGGGGGGGGCGAATACGCAGTATTTT. Amino acid sequence: CASSIGAGGANTQYF. Full variable domain (remainder filled in from reference TRBV9 and TRBJ2-3): DSGVTQTPKHLITATGQRVTLRCSPRSGDLSVYWYQQSLDQGLQFLIQYYNGEERAKGNILERFSAQQFPDLHSELNLSSLELGDSALYFCASSIGAGGANTQYFGPGTRLTVL.

The chain has TRBV7-2 and TRBJ2-7, with D perhaps matching TRBD1 (6 bases). CDR1 and CDR2 from the germline V gene are SGHTA and FQGNSA. With 2 bases removed from V and 13 bases from J, the gap between germline ends came to 18 bases. The CDR3 spans 13 residues. The CDR3 loop is CASSLMFSGGTYF. The DNA of the CDR3 is TGTGCCAGCAGCTTAATGTTTAGTGGGGGCACATACTTC.

The V gene is TRBV7-2, the J gene TRBJ1-2; no clear D gene. With 6 bases removed from V and 1 base from J, the gap between germline ends came to 6 bases. The CDR3 consists of 12 residues. Germline-derived CDR1 and CDR2 are SGHTA and FQGNSA. The DNA of the CDR3 is TGTGCCAGCAGTATAGATAACTATGGCTACACCTTC. Protein sequence: CASSIDNYGYTF.

This sequence joins TRBV2 and TRBJ1-4; maybe TRBD1 (5 bases). V lost 7 bases to trimming and J lost 4 bases, with 19 bases between them. The CDR3 has 16 amino acids. CDR1 is SNHLY, CDR2 FYNNEI, per germline. The CDR3 DNA is TGTGCCAGCATTTTCCCAGGAGGGAGGGGTAATGAAAAACTGTTTTTT. It translates to CASIFPGGRGNEKLFF.

This chain joins TRBV18 and TRBJ1-1; the D gene is possibly TRBD1 (5 bases). The V and J ends lost 2 bases and 3 bases respectively, with 10 bases between them. The germline CDR1 and CDR2 sequences are KGHSH and LQKENI. The length of the CDR3 is 14 residues. The CDR3: CASSPAGLDTEAFF. The CDR3 nucleotides are TGTGCCAGCTCACCAGCGGGACTGGACACTGAAGCTTTCTTT.

The V and J genes are TRBV6-5 and TRBJ1-1; 7 bases map to TRBD1. V shed 0 bases and J 3 bases; nucleotides not matched to a gene: 1. The V gene's germline CDR1 is MNHEY and CDR2 SVGAGI. The CDR3 runs 14 residues. The CDR3 sequence is CASSYSTGDTEAFF. In DNA form, the CDR3 reads TGTGCCAGCAGTTACTCAACAGGGGACACTGAAGCTTTCTTT.

With regard to this clone: At the DNA level, this CDR3 is encoded by other sequences in the same sample as well. The rearrangement links TRBV11-2 to TRBJ1-5, with 7 nucleotides matching TRBD1. J gave up 7 bases and V 0 bases, and 6 bases lay outside the gene matches. CDR3 length: 15 residues. Germline CDR1 is SGHAT and CDR2 is FQNNGV. The CDR3 reads CASSLESGGYQPQHF. For the CDR3, the DNA is TGTGCCAGCAGCTTAGAATCAGGGGGATACCAGCCCCAGCATTTT.

This chain connects TRBV19 to TRBJ2-3; a weak D match, TRBD2 (5 bases). CDR3 length equals 13 residues. The V end lost 2 bases, the J end lost 3 bases, and 6 bases lay between the germline ends. Per the germline V gene, CDR1 is LNHDA and CDR2 is SQIVND (reference sequence). Written as DNA, the CDR3 is TGTGCCAGTAGTATAACGGGAACAGATACGCAGTATTTT. Its protein product is CASSITGTDTQYF.

This chain connects TRBV18 to TRBJ1-5, with 9 positions matching TRBD1. The length of the CDR3 is 14 residues. With 6 bases clipped from V and 4 bases from J, the junction kept 4 bases outside the gene matches. CDR1 is KGHSH and CDR2 is LQKENI in the germline V gene. The CDR3 region has the DNA TGTGCCAGCTCTGCCGGGACAGGGAATCAGCCCCAGCATTTT. Its protein product is CASSAGTGNQPQHF.

The rearrangement uses TRBV6-5 and TRBJ1-4, with 9 bases identical to TRBD1. The germline CDR1 and CDR2 sequences are MNHEY and SVGAGI. V shed 6 bases, J shed 7 bases, and the junction held 9 bases outside the gene matches. The CDR3 length is 15 residues. The CDR3 DNA reads TGTGCCAGCAGCGAACCGGGACAGGGAAGTGAAAAACTGTTTTTT. It yields the protein CASSEPGQGSEKLFF.

The chain has TRBV2 and TRBJ2-3; 9 bases are shared with TRBD1. Losses at the gene ends were 6 bases for V and 8 bases for J; bases not matched to a gene: 6. Germline V gives CDR1 SNHLY, CDR2 FYNNEI. This CDR3 region has 13 residues. The CDR3 sequence is CASRGQGTGTQYF. Here the CDR3 DNA reads TGTGCCAGCAGGGGACAGGGCACGGGTACGCAGTATTTT.